Here is one T cell receptor beta chain with its context. These data are taken from a study of blood T cell repertoires in COVID-19. The assay was immunoSEQ multiplex PCR, and TCRdb's table has in-frame clones only and misses some. Of approximately 190,000 clones in the sample, around 83% were seen once. The sample taken for sequencing was peripheral blood. The clonotype originates from a woman aged 40-49 years with acute or convalescent COVID-19.

CDR3 sequence reads: CASSRTSGRNEQFF. The CDR3 coding sequence is TGTGCCAGCAGCCGGACTAGCGGGAGGAATGAGCAGTTCTTC. The rearrangement uses TRBV3-1 (or the pseudogene TRBV3-2) and TRBJ2-1, with 14 positions matching TRBD2. The CDR3 covers 14 residues. The junction had 0 bases not matched to a gene; V was cut back by 4 bases and J by 7 bases. Germline V gives CDR1 LGHDT, CDR2 YNNKEL (reference sequence).